The sequence of this T cell receptor beta chain was determined in a study of long-term antiretroviral therapy in people with HIV. For the study at large: When the earliest samples were collected, ART was typically delayed until CD4 counts fell.

Trimming shortened V by 3 bases and J by 0 bases, and 15 bases separated the two germline ends. CDR1 is MDHEN and CDR2 is SYDVKM in the germline V gene. The CDR3 runs 16 residues. It was version v3.0 of the immunoSEQ assay that was run at survey level. Only in-frame clones appear in the TCRdb table, and some are missing; sequencing was by immunoSEQ multiplex PCR. Of 25,000 to 30,000 clones detected, about 88% appear once; the ten largest clones hold 4% to 6%. This clone was seen a handful of times. Sequenced here: unsorted PBMCs, sampled 2.7 years after starting antiretroviral therapy. This receptor was taken from a man aged 35-49 years with HIV. This chain joins TRBV28 and TRBJ2-7, with D possibly being TRBD2 (7 bases). The CDR3: CASSLGGGHNSYEQYF. The CDR3 DNA follows: TGTGCCAGCAGTTTGGGGGGGGGACACAACTCCTACGAGCAGTACTTC.